This TCR beta chain originates from a study of T cell responses to AZD1222 COVID-19 vaccine. Study outcomes and limitations: Among vaccine-associated CD4 TCRs, coverage spanned spike, with dominance at 160-218 and 743-854. Two doses of AZD1222 preceded a rise in Spike-specific TCR breadth and depth. All repertoire sampling was performed exclusively after the peak T cell response.

With 4 bases removed from V and 0 bases from J, the gap between germline ends came to 19 bases. The CDR3 has 18 amino acids. Per the germline V gene, CDR1 is LGHDT and CDR2 is YNNKEL (reference sequence). The protocol was immunoSEQ multiplex PCR, while the TCRdb copy is restricted to in-frame clones and leaves out a portion. The table shows 150,000 to 200,000 clones, with approximately 91% occurring only once. As concerns this clone: The antigen remains undetermined.

This clonotype originated in an adult who received the AZD1222 COVID-19 vaccine. This chain links TRBV3-1 (or the pseudogene TRBV3-2) with TRBJ1-3; TRBD1 might be the D (6 bases). Sample: peripheral blood, taken 28 days after the second AZD1222 dose. In nucleotides, the CDR3 is TGTGCCAGCAGCCCAAGATACGGCGGGGGCGGCTCTGGAAACACCATATATTTT. Translated, it gives CASSPRYGGGGSGNTIYF.